A selection of T cell receptor beta chains follows, all from one sample in a study of regulatory T cells in long-lasting Graves disease. TCRdb ran MiXCR on the multiplex PCR reads and lists one entry per CDR3 protein. The sample has fewer than 450,000 distinct CDR3 sequences; 15% are singletons. These data were also reused for a study on T cells in Graves' hyperthyroidism and ophthalmopathy.

Source: peripheral blood mononuclear cells (PBMCs), taken at new diagnosis, from a patient treated with antithyroid drugs. These receptors all come from a woman aged 35 to 49 with Graves disease. The CDR3 runs from the conserved cysteine through the conserved F or W. The order of the fields is clone size, D gene, J gene, V gene, CDR3 DNA, CDR3 protein. A D gene is named only where the DNA matches it firmly. Clone size is not always given. Where it is, it says once, few, many or a class for expanded clones.

abundance: few
d_gene: .
j_gene: TRBJ2-2
v_gene: TRBV7-2
CDR3nt: TGTGCCAGCAGCCTGGGGTGGCGAACCGGGGAGCTGTTTTTT
CDR3aa: CASSLGWRTGELFF

abundance: .
d_gene: .
j_gene: TRBJ2-1
v_gene: TRBV7-2
CDR3nt: TGTGCCAGCAGGACGACCCGGGAGCCGGGTGAGCAGTTCTTC
CDR3aa: CASRTTREPGEQFF

abundance: medium-sized
d_gene: .
j_gene: TRBJ1-1
v_gene: TRBV5-1
CDR3nt: TGTGCCAGCAGCTACGACAGTCACATGAACACTGAAGCTTTCTTT
CDR3aa: CASSYDSHMNTEAFF

abundance: few
d_gene: .
j_gene: TRBJ2-7
v_gene: TRBV7-9
CDR3nt: TGTGCCAGCAAACACCCCGAGTCCTACGAGCAGTACTTC
CDR3aa: CASKHPESYEQYF

abundance: few
d_gene: .
j_gene: TRBJ2-2
v_gene: TRBV29-1
CDR3nt: TGCGGCGCCCGGGACAATTCGAACACCGGGGAGCTGTTTTTT
CDR3aa: CGARDNSNTGELFF

abundance: many
d_gene: TRBD2
j_gene: TRBJ2-1
v_gene: TRBV11-1
CDR3nt: TGTGCCAGCAGCCCGGACCTAGCGGGTGAGCAGTTCTTC
CDR3aa: CASSPDLAGEQFF

abundance: many
d_gene: .
j_gene: TRBJ2-2
v_gene: TRBV7-3
CDR3nt: TGTGCCAGCAGCACCGACCTGACCGGGGAGCTGTTTTTT
CDR3aa: CASSTDLTGELFF

abundance: many
d_gene: .
j_gene: TRBJ2-5
v_gene: TRBV28
CDR3nt: TGTGCCAGCAGTTTAAACCCCAGGCGGGAAGACCGAGAGACCCAGTACTTC
CDR3aa: CASSLNPRREDRETQYF

abundance: many
d_gene: TRBD2
j_gene: TRBJ2-5
v_gene: TRBV3-1
CDR3nt: TGTGCCAGCAGCCAAGGTTACGGGAGGCTCCAAGAGACCCAGTACTTC
CDR3aa: CASSQGYGRLQETQYF

abundance: many
d_gene: .
j_gene: TRBJ2-5
v_gene: TRBV3-1
CDR3nt: TGTGCCAGCAGCCAAGTGGGAGACCTCCAAGAGACCCAGTACTTC
CDR3aa: CASSQVGDLQETQYF

abundance: few
d_gene: .
j_gene: TRBJ2-1
v_gene: TRBV7-2
CDR3nt: TGTGCCAGCAGCTTACGGCGCGGGAATTTGGCTGAGCAGTTCTTC
CDR3aa: CASSLRRGNLAEQFF

abundance: many
d_gene: TRBD2
j_gene: TRBJ2-3
v_gene: TRBV24-1
CDR3nt: TGTGCCACCAGTGATGTGATGACTAGCGGGAGAACAGATACGCAGTATTTT
CDR3aa: CATSDVMTSGRTDTQYF

abundance: many
d_gene: .
j_gene: TRBJ1-2
v_gene: TRBV12-3/TRBV12-4
CDR3nt: TGTGCCAGCAGTTTTATTGGCAGGAGACTATATGGCTACACCTTC
CDR3aa: CASSFIGRRLYGYTF

abundance: many
d_gene: .
j_gene: TRBJ2-5
v_gene: TRBV9
CDR3nt: TGTGCCAGCAGCGGGGGCCAGGGGCCGTGGGAGACCCAGTACTTC
CDR3aa: CASSGGQGPWETQYF

abundance: many
d_gene: TRBD1
j_gene: TRBJ2-1
v_gene: TRBV18
CDR3nt: TGTGCCAGCTCACCGGGACAGCCACCCTACAATGAGCAGTTCTTC
CDR3aa: CASSPGQPPYNEQFF

abundance: .
d_gene: TRBD1
j_gene: TRBJ1-1
v_gene: TRBV30
CDR3nt: TGTGCCTGGGGACAGGGGATGTATGAAGCTTTCTTT
CDR3aa: CAWGQGMYEAFF

abundance: .
d_gene: TRBD2
j_gene: TRBJ2-7
v_gene: TRBV15
CDR3nt: TGTGCCACCAGCAGACATGGACTAGCGGCGCGGTACGAGCAGTACTTC
CDR3aa: CATSRHGLAARYEQYF

abundance: few
d_gene: .
j_gene: TRBJ2-1
v_gene: TRBV20-1
CDR3nt: TGCAGTGCTAGTGGTTATTACCGGGGCTCCTTTGAGCAGTTCTTC
CDR3aa: CSASGYYRGSFEQFF

abundance: many
d_gene: .
j_gene: TRBJ2-5
v_gene: TRBV6-1
CDR3nt: TGTGCCAGCAGTGCAGGCGGGACCCTTCAAGAGACCCAGTACTTC
CDR3aa: CASSAGGTLQETQYF

abundance: few
d_gene: .
j_gene: TRBJ2-1
v_gene: TRBV20-1
CDR3nt: TGCAGTGCTTATAACTCGGAGATGAGCTCCTACAATGAGCAGTTCTTC
CDR3aa: CSAYNSEMSSYNEQFF

abundance: .
d_gene: .
j_gene: TRBJ1-6
v_gene: TRBV2
CDR3nt: TGTGCCAGCAAGGGGGAGAGGAATTCACCCCTCCACTTT
CDR3aa: CASKGERNSPLHF

abundance: many
d_gene: TRBD1
j_gene: TRBJ2-1
v_gene: TRBV12-5
CDR3nt: TGTGCTAGTGGTATCGGGACAGGGGGCAATGAGCAGTTCTTC
CDR3aa: CASGIGTGGNEQFF

abundance: few
d_gene: TRBD2
j_gene: TRBJ2-3
v_gene: TRBV7-6
CDR3nt: TGTGCCAGCAGCTTATCAGCGGGAGCTGTGGTATCCACAGATACGCAGTATTTT
CDR3aa: CASSLSAGAVVSTDTQYF

abundance: .
d_gene: TRBD2
j_gene: TRBJ2-5
v_gene: TRBV11-2
CDR3nt: TGTGCCAGCAGCTTATTAGCGGGACGCGTCCAAGAGACCCAGTACTTC
CDR3aa: CASSLLAGRVQETQYF

abundance: many
d_gene: .
j_gene: TRBJ1-4
v_gene: TRBV20-1
CDR3nt: TGCAGTGCTCGTGAGATGGGGAATGAAAAACTGTTTTTT
CDR3aa: CSAREMGNEKLFF

abundance: few
d_gene: .
j_gene: TRBJ1-5
v_gene: TRBV6-1
CDR3nt: TGTGCCAGCGCGACAGCCCGGAGTGGTCCCTATAGCAATCAGCCCCAGCATTTT
CDR3aa: CASATARSGPYSNQPQHF

abundance: few
d_gene: .
j_gene: TRBJ1-1
v_gene: TRBV29-1
CDR3nt: TGCAGCGTTGACCCTATAGCTGAAGCTTTCTTT
CDR3aa: CSVDPIAEAFF

abundance: many
d_gene: .
j_gene: TRBJ2-1
v_gene: TRBV6-1
CDR3nt: TGTGCCAGCAGCTCCCCCCTTACACTAGACTATGAGCAGTTCTTC
CDR3aa: CASSSPLTLDYEQFF

abundance: many
d_gene: .
j_gene: TRBJ2-7
v_gene: TRBV20-1
CDR3nt: TGCAGTGCTAGTAATGGTCGTACGGGGACAATATCCTACGAGCAGTACTTC
CDR3aa: CSASNGRTGTISYEQYF

abundance: once
d_gene: TRBD1
j_gene: TRBJ1-2
v_gene: TRBV29-1
CDR3nt: TGCAGCGTTGTATTAGGACAGGGACCGGATAGAGGCTACACCTTC
CDR3aa: CSVVLGQGPDRGYTF

abundance: .
d_gene: .
j_gene: TRBJ1-4
v_gene: TRBV7-9
CDR3nt: TGTGCCGGCAGCTTGCACGAGGAACTGTTTTTT
CDR3aa: CAGSLHEELFF

abundance: .
d_gene: TRBD2
j_gene: TRBJ2-4
v_gene: TRBV7-9
CDR3nt: TGTGCCAGCAGCTACGCAGCGGGGCCACAAAACATTCAGTACTTC
CDR3aa: CASSYAAGPQNIQYF

abundance: many
d_gene: .
j_gene: TRBJ1-3
v_gene: TRBV27
CDR3nt: TGTGCCAGCAGTTACAGCCAGGAGGGCACCATATATTTT
CDR3aa: CASSYSQEGTIYF

abundance: many
d_gene: .
j_gene: TRBJ1-1
v_gene: TRBV7-3
CDR3nt: TGTGCCAGCAGCTCCTTGCCGGGACAATTCATGAACACTGAAGCTTTCTTT
CDR3aa: CASSSLPGQFMNTEAFF

abundance: .
d_gene: .
j_gene: TRBJ2-4
v_gene: TRBV19
CDR3nt: TGTGCCAGTAGTTCCCCGACAGGGAGGAACATTCAGTACTTC
CDR3aa: CASSSPTGRNIQYF

abundance: .
d_gene: .
j_gene: TRBJ1-5
v_gene: TRBV6-5
CDR3nt: TGTGCCAGCAGTTACGGTCAGCTGGCTCAGCCCCAGCATTTT
CDR3aa: CASSYGQLAQPQHF

abundance: .
d_gene: .
j_gene: TRBJ2-7
v_gene: TRBV6-2/TRBV6-3
CDR3nt: TGTGCCAGCAGCCAAACTAGCTGGAGAGGTGACGAGCAGTACTTC
CDR3aa: CASSQTSWRGDEQYF

abundance: many
d_gene: .
j_gene: TRBJ2-5
v_gene: TRBV2
CDR3nt: TGTGCCAGCAGTGAACTGGGGGTATGGCAAGAGACCCAGTACTTC
CDR3aa: CASSELGVWQETQYF

abundance: many
d_gene: .
j_gene: TRBJ2-2
v_gene: TRBV11-2
CDR3nt: TGTGCCAGCAGCCAGAGGGACTTCACAGGGGAGCTGTTTTTT
CDR3aa: CASSQRDFTGELFF

abundance: many
d_gene: TRBD1
j_gene: TRBJ2-1
v_gene: TRBV6-2/TRBV6-3
CDR3nt: TGTGCCAGCAGTTTGACAGGGGGCAAGCTCAATGAGCAGTTCTTC
CDR3aa: CASSLTGGKLNEQFF

abundance: many
d_gene: .
j_gene: TRBJ2-7
v_gene: TRBV30
CDR3nt: TGTGCCTGGAGGACCGCGTACGAGCAGTACTTC
CDR3aa: CAWRTAYEQYF

abundance: few
d_gene: TRBD2
j_gene: TRBJ2-5
v_gene: TRBV7-7
CDR3nt: TGTGCTAGCAGCTTAGGCGGGAGGGGCGGAGAGACCCAGTACTTC
CDR3aa: CASSLGGRGGETQYF

abundance: few
d_gene: TRBD2
j_gene: TRBJ2-1
v_gene: TRBV28
CDR3nt: TGTGCCAGCAGGAGCGGGAGGGCCTTTGTTGACAATGAGCAGTTCTTC
CDR3aa: CASRSGRAFVDNEQFF

abundance: many
d_gene: .
j_gene: TRBJ2-7
v_gene: TRBV20-1
CDR3nt: TGCAGTGCTAGTCGGAATGTTGGGGGAGTCTACGAGCAGTACTTC
CDR3aa: CSASRNVGGVYEQYF

abundance: .
d_gene: .
j_gene: TRBJ2-1
v_gene: TRBV6-5
CDR3nt: TGTGCCAGCAGTTACGCATGGGTACGCGAGCAGTTCTTC
CDR3aa: CASSYAWVREQFF

abundance: many
d_gene: .
j_gene: TRBJ1-6
v_gene: TRBV5-6
CDR3nt: TGTGCCAGCAGCTTCGGGACGGACATCGTTTCACCCCTCCACTTT
CDR3aa: CASSFGTDIVSPLHF

abundance: many
d_gene: .
j_gene: TRBJ2-7
v_gene: TRBV5-1
CDR3nt: TGCGCCAGCAGCCTACGGCCTGAGTCGAGTGAGCAGTACTTC
CDR3aa: CASSLRPESSEQYF

abundance: many
d_gene: .
j_gene: TRBJ1-1
v_gene: TRBV3-1
CDR3nt: TGTGCCAGCAGCCAAGACATAACTGAAGCTTTCTTT
CDR3aa: CASSQDITEAFF

abundance: .
d_gene: .
j_gene: TRBJ2-6
v_gene: TRBV5-6
CDR3nt: TGTGCCAGCAGCTTACCGGGGTATTACCTCGCGGGGGCCAACGTCCTGACTTTC
CDR3aa: CASSLPGYYLAGANVLTF

abundance: few
d_gene: TRBD1
j_gene: TRBJ2-2
v_gene: TRBV11-2
CDR3nt: TGTGCCAGCAGCTCGGCCAGACAGGGCTGGACCGGGGAGCTGTTTTTT
CDR3aa: CASSSARQGWTGELFF

abundance: .
d_gene: .
j_gene: TRBJ2-7
v_gene: TRBV6-5
CDR3nt: TGTGCCAGCAGTTACTCGTTGACTCAGACTCATGCCTACGAGCAGTACTTC
CDR3aa: CASSYSLTQTHAYEQYF

abundance: .
d_gene: .
j_gene: TRBJ2-3
v_gene: TRBV3-1
CDR3nt: TGTGCCAGCAGCCAGGCCGGGACTGAGCAGTATTTT
CDR3aa: CASSQAGTEQYF

abundance: .
d_gene: TRBD1
j_gene: TRBJ1-5
v_gene: TRBV10-3
CDR3nt: TGTGCCATCAGTGACGACAGGGCGAGTCAGCCCCAGCATTTT
CDR3aa: CAISDDRASQPQHF

abundance: .
d_gene: .
j_gene: TRBJ2-1
v_gene: TRBV19
CDR3nt: TGTGCCAGTAGTATCAGCGGTGAGCAGTTCTTC
CDR3aa: CASSISGEQFF

abundance: many
d_gene: .
j_gene: TRBJ2-3
v_gene: TRBV27
CDR3nt: TGTGCCAGCAGTTTATACGGTGGGGGAGGCCCCACAGATACGCAGTATTTT
CDR3aa: CASSLYGGGGPTDTQYF

abundance: many
d_gene: TRBD1
j_gene: TRBJ2-3
v_gene: TRBV2
CDR3nt: TGTGCCAGCAGCCGCGGGACAGGAACTAGCACAGATACGCAGTATTTT
CDR3aa: CASSRGTGTSTDTQYF

abundance: few
d_gene: TRBD2
j_gene: TRBJ2-1
v_gene: TRBV4-3
CDR3nt: TGCGCCAGCAGCCAAGACATCGGACTAGCGGGTTTCTACAATGAGCAGTTCTTC
CDR3aa: CASSQDIGLAGFYNEQFF

abundance: many
d_gene: TRBD2
j_gene: TRBJ2-1
v_gene: TRBV10-2
CDR3nt: TGCGCCGCTCTTGGCGCTAGCGGGAGTGGGTACAACAATGAGCAGTTCTTC
CDR3aa: CAALGASGSGYNNEQFF